These 19 T cell receptor beta chains share one sample of origin, sequenced in a study of CD8 T cells in ankylosing spondylitis. From the 5' RACE reads, TCRdb called clonotypes with MiXCR, one entry per CDR3 protein. The profile covers 250,000 to 400,000 distinct CDR3 sequences, with roughly 12% appearing a single time and around 10% taken by the ten largest. Sequences were obtained from blood, either unsorted or a sorted T cell fraction (not recorded which). The receptors derive from a female donor with ankylosing spondylitis or in good health (not recorded which).

CDR3 loop: CATSDLLGTSGTNEQFF. Written as DNA, the CDR3 is TGTGCCACCAGTGATTTGCTAGGGACTAGCGGGACGAATGAGCAGTTCTTC. The chain links TRBV24-1 to TRBJ2-1; 13 positions match TRBD2. Trimming removed 0 bases from V and 7 bases from J; junction bases left unmatched: 5. The CDR3 is made up of 17 amino acids. Germline-derived CDR1 and CDR2 are KGHDR and SFDVKD.

This clonotype was detected a few times. J is TRBJ2-1 and V is TRBV20-1; 9 bases are shared with TRBD2. The length of the CDR3 is 13 residues. After removal of 3 bases from V and 7 bases from J, the junction contained 4 bases not matched to a gene. In germline, CDR1 is DFQATT, CDR2 SNEGSKA (reference sequence). Here the CDR3 reads CSARGLAVNEQFF. In DNA form, the CDR3 reads TGCAGTGCTAGGGGACTAGCTGTGAATGAGCAGTTCTTC.

The J gene is TRBJ1-1, the V gene TRBV4-2; D possibly corresponds to TRBD1 (6 bases). Germline-derived CDR1 and CDR2 are LGHNA and YNFKEQ. The CDR3 contains 16 residues. Trimming cost V 2 bases and J 1 base, with 14 bases left between them. Here the CDR3 reads CASSQSDYRENTEAFF. CDR3 DNA sequence: TGTGCCAGCAGCCAATCCGACTACAGGGAGAACACTGAAGCTTTCTTT.

This clonotype was recorded many times. V is TRBV5-1 and J is TRBJ1-1; D remains ambiguous. Trimming cost V 4 bases and J 7 bases, with 23 bases left between them. The CDR3 length is 16 residues. Germline V gene data show CDR1 as SGHRS and CDR2 as YFSETQ. The CDR3 DNA sequence: TGCGCCAGCAGCCCGGGCGGCACAGTAGTCGAAAATGAAGCTTTCTTT. Amino acid sequence: CASSPGGTVVENEAFF.

As regards this clonotype: A much larger clone differs by one base, so this may be a read error. V usage is TRBV20-1 and J usage is TRBJ2-1; D possibly uses TRBD1 or TRBD2 (5 bases each). The CDR3 is 12 residues long. V dropped 7 bases and J dropped 8 bases, with 15 bases sitting between them. Germline values: CDR1 DFQATT, CDR2 SNEGSKA (reference sequence). The CDR3 nucleotides are TGCAGTGTTAGTCGGGGACGGGATGAGCAGTTCTTC. This gives the protein CSVSRGRDEQFF.

This clonotype was found many times. V usage is TRBV5-1 and J usage is TRBJ2-7, with D perhaps TRBD2 (5 bases). This CDR3 is 15 amino acids long. Looked up from germline, CDR1 is SGHRS and CDR2 is YFSETQ. Trimming cost V 1 base and J 6 bases, with 17 bases left between them. CDR3 protein: CASSLSGGSTGEQYF. The CDR3 coding sequence is TGCGCCAGCAGCTTGTCTGGCGGGTCTACCGGCGAGCAGTACTTC.

This clonotype occurred many times. V gene TRBV6-1 combines with J gene TRBJ2-1, with 8 nucleotides matching TRBD2. With 2 bases clipped from V and 8 bases from J, the junction kept 8 bases outside the gene matches. The CDR3 length is 15 residues. The germline gives CDR1 MNHNS, CDR2 SASEGT. The CDR3 nucleotides are TGTGCCAGCAGTGAATCCAGCGGGAGTCCGGATGAGCAGTTCTTC. This gives the protein CASSESSGSPDEQFF.

This clonotype has at least ten counts. The chain couples TRBV4-1 to TRBJ1-1; no reliable D call. Deletions cut 2 bases from V and 0 bases from J, with 10 bases between. The CDR3 spans 15 residues. The V gene's germline CDR1 is MGHRA and CDR2 YSYEKL. This CDR3 is CASSQREVLNTEAFF. In nucleotides, the CDR3 is TGCGCCAGCAGCCAACGGGAAGTTCTGAACACTGAAGCTTTCTTT.

This clonotype was seen repeatedly, ten times or more. J is TRBJ2-7 and V is TRBV20-1; TRBD1 agrees at 7 bases. Germline trimming cut 4 bases from V and 4 bases from J; bases unmatched to any gene: 13. The CDR3 sequence is 15 residues long. The germline V gene has CDR1 DFQATT and CDR2 SNEGSKA (reference sequence). CDR3 sequence reads: CSAKVIDRESYEQYF. Here the CDR3 DNA reads TGCAGTGCTAAGGTGATTGACAGGGAATCTTACGAGCAGTACTTC.

This clonotype was seen repeatedly, ten times or more. This chain links TRBV7-9 with TRBJ2-1; 12 bases are shared with TRBD2. The CDR3 runs 17 residues. CDR1 is SEHNR and CDR2 is FQNEAQ in the germline V gene (reference sequence). V was pared by 0 bases and J by 7 bases, with 7 bases of the junction left unmatched. The CDR3, as DNA: TGTGCCAGCAGCTTAGCCTCTAGCGGGGGGGAAAGGAATGAGCAGTTCTTC. Protein: CASSLASSGGERNEQFF.

This clonotype was recorded many times. The J gene is TRBJ1-3, the V gene TRBV12-3 or TRBV12-4; D ambiguous. The germline V and J ends were trimmed by 11 bases and 0 bases, with 11 bases remaining between them. The CDR3 consists of 13 residues. The CDR3 loop is CALYQSSGNTIYF. CDR3 DNA: TGTGCCCTATACCAGTCCTCTGGAAACACCATATATTTT.

The chain is built from TRBV5-8 and TRBJ2-3, with D tentatively TRBD2 (5 bases). This CDR3 contains 16 residues. The V and J ends lost 0 bases and 0 bases respectively, with 11 bases between them. CDR1 SGHTS and CDR2 YDEGEE come from the germline V gene. The CDR3: CASSLVRGLSTDTQYF. CDR3 DNA sequence: TGTGCCAGCAGCTTGGTCCGGGGTCTAAGCACAGATACGCAGTATTTT. The variable domain in full, completed from reference TRBV5-8 and TRBJ2-3, reads EAGVTQSPTHLIKTRGQQATLRCSPISGHTSVYWYQQALGLGLQFLLWYDEGEERNRGNFPPRFSGRQFPNYSSELNVNALELEDSALYLCASSLVRGLSTDTQYFGPGTRLTVL.

This clonotype occurred a few times. The chain links TRBV7-9 to TRBJ1-1, with 9 bases fitting TRBD1. Germline V gene sequence: CDR1 SEHNR, CDR2 FQNEAQ (reference sequence). CDR3 length equals 13 residues. V lost 5 bases to trimming and J lost 7 bases; unmatched junction nucleotides: 5. CDR3 loop: CASSLQGAGEAFF. CDR3 nucleotide sequence: TGTGCCAGCAGCCTACAGGGGGCCGGTGAAGCTTTCTTT.

The J gene is TRBJ2-4, the V gene TRBV15; D call uncertain. From germline, CDR1 is LNHNV and CDR2 YYDKDF (reference sequence). V dropped 0 bases and J dropped 4 bases, with 7 bases sitting between them. The CDR3 runs to 14 residues. CDR3 amino acids: CATSRDLQKNIQYF. CDR3 DNA: TGTGCCACCAGCAGAGATTTACAGAAAAACATTCAGTACTTC.

At least ten counts were recorded for this clonotype. This rearrangement joins TRBV10-3 to TRBJ2-3; D remains ambiguous. The ends were cut back, 6 bases at V and 4 bases at J, with 5 bases in the middle. The CDR3 is made up of 11 amino acids. The V gene's germline CDR1 is ENHRY and CDR2 SYGVKD. This CDR3 is CAIRGSDTQYF. The CDR3 DNA is TGTGCCATCAGAGGGTCAGATACGCAGTATTTT.

This clonotype was seen many times. This chain connects TRBV20-1 to TRBJ2-2; the D gene is possibly TRBD1 (5 bases). Germline V gene sequence: CDR1 DFQATT, CDR2 SNEGSKA (reference sequence). Trimming left V 5 bases short and J 5 bases short, with 9 bases between. The CDR3 totals 12 residues. As DNA, the CDR3 is TGCAGTGCTCGGAGACAGACCGGGGAGCTGTTTTTT. It encodes CSARRQTGELFF.

This clonotype was counted many times. V usage is TRBV29-1 and J usage is TRBJ1-2, with D possibly being TRBD1 (6 bases). This CDR3 is 13 amino acids long. Germline assignment: CDR1 SQVTM and CDR2 ANQGSEA. V gave up 7 bases and J gave up 3 bases, with 15 bases separating them. The CDR3 reads CSGSRGGDYGYTF. The CDR3, as DNA: TGCAGCGGGTCCAGGGGAGGGGACTATGGCTACACCTTC.

This clonotype has a count of ten or more. The V call is TRBV5-1, the J call TRBJ2-5; a weak D match, TRBD2 (5 bases). The CDR3 runs 15 residues. Germline V lookup: CDR1 SGHRS, CDR2 YFSETQ. V lost 5 bases to trimming and J lost 2 bases, with 16 bases between them. Written as DNA, the CDR3 is TGCGCCAGCAGTGCTGATCTAGCCCCTCAAGAGACCCAGTACTTC. Protein: CASSADLAPQETQYF.

In its sample, this clonotype was seen many times. The chain links TRBV28 to TRBJ2-1, with D maybe TRBD2 (5 bases). Germline CDR1 MDHEN, CDR2 SYDVKM. CDR3 size: 15 residues. Trimming took 7 bases from V and 4 from J, leaving 17 bases between them. The CDR3 loop is CASTSPQRAYNEQFF. The DNA for the CDR3 is TGTGCCAGCACCTCCCCGCAGAGGGCTTACAATGAGCAGTTCTTC.